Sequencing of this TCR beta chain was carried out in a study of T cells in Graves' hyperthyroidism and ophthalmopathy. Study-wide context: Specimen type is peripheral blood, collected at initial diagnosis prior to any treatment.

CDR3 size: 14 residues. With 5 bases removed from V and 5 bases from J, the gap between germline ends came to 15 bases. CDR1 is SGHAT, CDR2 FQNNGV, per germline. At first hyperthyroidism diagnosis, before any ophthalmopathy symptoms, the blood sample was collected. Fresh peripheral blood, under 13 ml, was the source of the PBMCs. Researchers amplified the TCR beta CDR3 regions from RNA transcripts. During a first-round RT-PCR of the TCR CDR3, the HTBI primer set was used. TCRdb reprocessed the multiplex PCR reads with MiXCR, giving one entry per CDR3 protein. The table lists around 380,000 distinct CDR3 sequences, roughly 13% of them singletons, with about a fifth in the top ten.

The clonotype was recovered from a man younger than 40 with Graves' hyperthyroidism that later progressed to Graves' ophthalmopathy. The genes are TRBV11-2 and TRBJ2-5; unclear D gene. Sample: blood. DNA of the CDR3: TGTGCCAGCAGCCCCTCATTTTCTCACGAGACCCAGTACTTC. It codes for CASSPSFSHETQYF.